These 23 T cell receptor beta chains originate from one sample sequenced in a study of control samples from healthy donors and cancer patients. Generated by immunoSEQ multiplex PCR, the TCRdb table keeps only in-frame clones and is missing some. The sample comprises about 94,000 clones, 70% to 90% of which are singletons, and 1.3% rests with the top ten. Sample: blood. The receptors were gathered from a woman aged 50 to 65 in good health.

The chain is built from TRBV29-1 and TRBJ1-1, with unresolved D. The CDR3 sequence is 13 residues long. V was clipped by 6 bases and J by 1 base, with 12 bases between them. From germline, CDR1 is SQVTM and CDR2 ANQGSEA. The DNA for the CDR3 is TGCAGCGTAGAGTCTGACTCGAACACTGAAGCTTTCTTT. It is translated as CSVESDSNTEAFF. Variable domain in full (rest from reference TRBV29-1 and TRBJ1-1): SAVISQKPSRDICQRGTSLTIQCQVDSQVTMMFWYRQQPGQSLTLIATANQGSEATYESGFVIDKFPISRPNLTFSTLTVSNMSPEDSSIYLCSVESDSNTEAFFGQGTRLTVV.

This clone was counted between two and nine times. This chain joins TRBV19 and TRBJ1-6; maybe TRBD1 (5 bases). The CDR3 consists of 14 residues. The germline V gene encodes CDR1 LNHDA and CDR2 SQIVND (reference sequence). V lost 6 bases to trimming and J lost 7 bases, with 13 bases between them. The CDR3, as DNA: TGTGCCAGTAGGCTGGGACGGTCAAATTCACCCCTCCACTTT. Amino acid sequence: CASRLGRSNSPLHF.

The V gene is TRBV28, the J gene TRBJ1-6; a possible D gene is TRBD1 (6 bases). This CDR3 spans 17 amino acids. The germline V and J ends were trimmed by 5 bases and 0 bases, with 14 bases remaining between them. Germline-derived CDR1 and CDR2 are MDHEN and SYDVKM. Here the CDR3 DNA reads TGTGCCAGCAGTCCTGACAGGAGAAGCTCCTATAATTCACCCCTCCACTTT. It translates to CASSPDRRSSYNSPLHF.

CDR3 in amino acids: CASSPRDRGRSTEAFF. In nucleotides, the CDR3 is TGTGCCAGCTCACCACGGGACAGGGGGCGTAGCACTGAAGCTTTCTTT. The chain is built from TRBV18 and TRBJ1-1; 12 nucleotides line up with TRBD1. Per germline, CDR1 KGHSH and CDR2 LQKENI. Trimming took 1 base from V and 4 from J; bases not matched to a gene: 4. The CDR3 covers 16 residues.

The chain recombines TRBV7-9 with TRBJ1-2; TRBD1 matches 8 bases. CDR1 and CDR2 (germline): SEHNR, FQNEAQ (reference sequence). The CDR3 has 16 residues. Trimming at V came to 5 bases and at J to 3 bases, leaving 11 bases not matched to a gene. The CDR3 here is CASSTHRQGLDYGYTF. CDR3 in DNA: TGTGCCAGCAGCACACACAGACAGGGGTTGGACTATGGCTACACCTTC.

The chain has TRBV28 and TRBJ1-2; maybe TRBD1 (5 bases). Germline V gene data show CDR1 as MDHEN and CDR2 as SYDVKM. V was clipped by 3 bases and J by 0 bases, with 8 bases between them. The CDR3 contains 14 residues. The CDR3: CASSFSTANYGYTF. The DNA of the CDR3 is TGTGCCAGCAGTTTTTCGACAGCTAACTATGGCTACACCTTC.

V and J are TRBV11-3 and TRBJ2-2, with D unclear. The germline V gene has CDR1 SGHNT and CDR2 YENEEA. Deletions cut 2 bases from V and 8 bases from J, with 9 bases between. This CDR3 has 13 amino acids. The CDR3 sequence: CASSLSSQGELFF. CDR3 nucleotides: TGTGCCAGCAGCTTAAGTAGCCAGGGGGAGCTGTTTTTT.

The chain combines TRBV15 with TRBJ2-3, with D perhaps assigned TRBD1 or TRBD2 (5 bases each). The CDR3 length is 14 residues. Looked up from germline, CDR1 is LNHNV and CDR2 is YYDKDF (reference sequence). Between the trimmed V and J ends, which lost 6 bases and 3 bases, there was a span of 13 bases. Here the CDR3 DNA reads TGTGCCACCAGACGGGATTGGGGGACAGATACGCAGTATTTT. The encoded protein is CATRRDWGTDTQYF. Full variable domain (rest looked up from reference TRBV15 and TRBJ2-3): DAMVIQNPRYQVTQFGKPVTLSCSQTLNHNVMYWYQQKSSQAPKLLFHYYDKDFNNEADTPDNFQSRRPNTSFCFLDIRSPGLGDTAMYLCATRRDWGTDTQYFGPGTRLTVL.

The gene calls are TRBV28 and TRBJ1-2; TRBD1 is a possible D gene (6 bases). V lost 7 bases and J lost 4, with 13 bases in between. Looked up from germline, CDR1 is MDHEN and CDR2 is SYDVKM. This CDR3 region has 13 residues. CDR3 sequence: CASIGGRSYGYTF. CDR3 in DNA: TGTGCCAGCATAGGGGGACGGAGCTATGGCTACACCTTC.

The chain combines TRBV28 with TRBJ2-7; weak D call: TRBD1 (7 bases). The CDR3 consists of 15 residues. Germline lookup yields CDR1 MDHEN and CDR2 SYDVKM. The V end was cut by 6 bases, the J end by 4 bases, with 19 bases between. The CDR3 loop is CASRAGGQRRYEQYF. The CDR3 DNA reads TGTGCCAGCAGGGCCGGGGGACAGCGAAGATACGAGCAGTACTTC. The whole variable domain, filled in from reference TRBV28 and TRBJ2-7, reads DVKVTQSSRYLVKRTGEKVFLECVQDMDHENMFWYRQDPGLGLRLIYFSYDVKMKEKGDIPEGYSVSREKKERFSLILESASTNQTSMYLCASRAGGQRRYEQYFGPGTRLTVT.

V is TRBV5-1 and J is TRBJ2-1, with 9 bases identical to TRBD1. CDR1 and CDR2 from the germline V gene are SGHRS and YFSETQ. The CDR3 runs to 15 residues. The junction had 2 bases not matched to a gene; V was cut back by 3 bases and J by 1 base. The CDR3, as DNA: TGCGCCAGCAGCTCTGGACAGGGGTCCTACAATGAGCAGTTCTTC. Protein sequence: CASSSGQGSYNEQFF.

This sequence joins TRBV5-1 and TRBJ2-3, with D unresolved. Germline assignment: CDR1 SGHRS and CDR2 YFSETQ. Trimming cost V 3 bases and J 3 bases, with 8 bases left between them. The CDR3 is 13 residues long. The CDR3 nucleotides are TGCGCCAGCAGCTATGGACCAACAGATACGCAGTATTTT. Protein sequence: CASSYGPTDTQYF.

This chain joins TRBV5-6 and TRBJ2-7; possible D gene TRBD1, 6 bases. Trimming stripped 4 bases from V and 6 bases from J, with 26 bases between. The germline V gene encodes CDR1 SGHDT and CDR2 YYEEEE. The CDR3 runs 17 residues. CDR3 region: CASSTNLKQGYSPEQYF. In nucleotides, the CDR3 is TGTGCCAGCAGCACAAATCTCAAACAGGGCTACTCGCCCGAGCAGTACTTC.

DNA of the CDR3: TGTGCCAGCAGCCCACTCCGGACCCCGTTGCCCACTGAAGCTTTCTTT. Its translation: CASSPLRTPLPTEAFF. V is TRBV3-1 (or the pseudogene TRBV3-2) and J is TRBJ1-1; D is undetermined. V lost 4 bases, J lost 4 bases, and 19 bases lay in between. The CDR3 consists of 16 residues. The germline gives CDR1 LGHDT, CDR2 YNNKEL (reference sequence).

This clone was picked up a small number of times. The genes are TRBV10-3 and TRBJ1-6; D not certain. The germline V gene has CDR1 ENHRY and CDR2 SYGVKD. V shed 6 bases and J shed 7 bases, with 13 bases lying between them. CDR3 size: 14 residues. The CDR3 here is CAISAAVGNSPLHF. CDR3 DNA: TGTGCCATCAGCGCCGCGGTGGGAAATTCACCCCTCCACTTT.

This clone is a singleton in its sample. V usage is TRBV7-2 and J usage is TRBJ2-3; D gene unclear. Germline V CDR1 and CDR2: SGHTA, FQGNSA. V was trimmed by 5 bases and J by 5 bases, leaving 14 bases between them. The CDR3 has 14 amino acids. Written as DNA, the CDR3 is TGTGCCAGCAGCCTTGGGCCGAGAGTAGATACGCAGTATTTT. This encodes CASSLGPRVDTQYF.

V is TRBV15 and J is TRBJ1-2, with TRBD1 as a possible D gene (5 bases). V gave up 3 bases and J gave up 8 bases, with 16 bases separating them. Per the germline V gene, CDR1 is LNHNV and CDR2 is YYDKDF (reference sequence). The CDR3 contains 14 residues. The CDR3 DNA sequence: TGTGCCACCAGCAGGGGACTGATGGAAGTGGGCTACACCTTC. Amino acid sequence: CATSRGLMEVGYTF.

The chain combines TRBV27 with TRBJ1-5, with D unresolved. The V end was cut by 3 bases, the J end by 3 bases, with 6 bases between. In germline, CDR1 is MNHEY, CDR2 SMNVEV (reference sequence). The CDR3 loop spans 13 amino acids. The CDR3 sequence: CASSFRYNQPQHF. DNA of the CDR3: TGTGCCAGCAGTTTTCGGTACAATCAGCCCCAGCATTTT.

As DNA, the CDR3 is TGTGCCAGCAGCGGAAACAGGGCTGCAACTAATGAAAAACTGTTTTTT. Its protein is CASSGNRAATNEKLFF. The rearrangement uses TRBV6-6 and TRBJ1-4; D might be TRBD1 (6 bases). V was cut by 6 bases and J by 0 bases, with 14 bases left in between. CDR3 length: 16 residues. In germline, CDR1 is MNHNY, CDR2 SVGAGI (reference sequence).

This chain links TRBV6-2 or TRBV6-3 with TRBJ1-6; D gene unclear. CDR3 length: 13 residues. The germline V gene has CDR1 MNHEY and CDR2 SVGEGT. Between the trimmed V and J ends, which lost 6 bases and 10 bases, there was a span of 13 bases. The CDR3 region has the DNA TGTGCCAGCAGCCCCGGACGGCAATCACCCCTCCACTTT. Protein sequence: CASSPGRQSPLHF.

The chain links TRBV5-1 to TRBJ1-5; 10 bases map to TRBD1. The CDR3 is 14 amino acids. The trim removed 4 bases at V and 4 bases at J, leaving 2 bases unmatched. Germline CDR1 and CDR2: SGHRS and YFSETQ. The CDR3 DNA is TGCGCCAGCAGCAGGACAGGGGGGAATCAGCCCCAGCATTTT. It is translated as CASSRTGGNQPQHF.

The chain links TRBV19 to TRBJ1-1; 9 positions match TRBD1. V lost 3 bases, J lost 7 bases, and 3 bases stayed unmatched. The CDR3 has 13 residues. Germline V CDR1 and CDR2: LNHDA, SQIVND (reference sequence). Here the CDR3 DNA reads TGTGCCAGTAGTATTTTGGACAGGGGTGAAGCTTTCTTT. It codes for CASSILDRGEAFF.

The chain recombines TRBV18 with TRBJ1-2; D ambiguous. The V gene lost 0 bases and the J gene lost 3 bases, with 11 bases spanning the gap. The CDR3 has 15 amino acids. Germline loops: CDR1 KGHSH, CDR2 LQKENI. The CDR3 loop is CASSPPPGSYYGYTF. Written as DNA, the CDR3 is TGTGCCAGCTCACCACCTCCAGGATCGTACTATGGCTACACCTTC.